This T cell receptor beta chain stems from a study of blood T cell repertoires in COVID-19. Study background: Collection of acute and convalescent COVID-19 samples took place in the United States, Italy and Spain. T cells, B-cell-depleted T cells, or PBMCs supplied cDNA or gDNA.

The sample holds one count of this clone. Authors' analysis steps: Reference gene primer amplification gave estimated nucleated cell counts. Only in-frame clones appear in the TCRdb table, and some are missing; sequencing was by immunoSEQ multiplex PCR. The V and J calls and clone size are taken from that table; D and trimming were inferred from the DNA. The data hold 200,000 to 300,000 clones, with about 85% observed a single time. CDR3 length equals 15 residues. V lost 6 bases to trimming and J lost 4 bases; unmatched junction nucleotides: 10. CDR1 and CDR2 from the germline V gene are MNHEY and SVGAGI.

Input material: peripheral blood. This TCR came from a woman aged 55-75 years with active or convalescent COVID-19. The rearrangement joins TRBV6-5 to TRBJ2-7; 9 bases agree with TRBD1. The CDR3: CASSLGGTGRYEQYF. As DNA, the CDR3 is TGTGCCAGCAGCCTAGGCGGGACAGGGAGATACGAGCAGTACTTC.